Detailed here is one TCR beta chain. These data originate in a study of cytomegalovirus exposure and HLA in healthy donors. PCR amplification relied on 60 Vbeta primers (plus 13 Jbeta primers). TCRdb keeps only in-frame clones here, not all; method: immunoSEQ multiplex PCR. This sample carries about 120,000 clones, approximately 82% of them seen once, and the ten largest clones take 1.5%. The sample taken for sequencing was PBMCs. The receptor's source is a female donor in good health and CMV-seronegative.

The CDR3 DNA follows: TGTGCCAGCAGCCAAGATCTCAGGGATCAGCCCCAGCATTTT. This encodes CASSQDLRDQPQHF. The V gene is TRBV4-2, the J gene TRBJ1-5; TRBD1 is a possible D gene (5 bases). The CDR3 runs to 14 residues. Per germline, CDR1 LGHNA and CDR2 YNFKEQ. The V end lost 0 bases, the J end lost 5 bases, and 8 bases lay between the germline ends.